Shown below are 21 T cell receptor beta chains from a single sample sequenced in a study of shared clonotypes between healthy human individuals. CD45RO-negative cells were positively selected for CCR7, leaving out terminally differentiated effector memory CD45RA+ cells. TCRdb's copy holds only in-frame clones and misses some; the assay was immunoSEQ multiplex PCR. Seen here are 2 million to 2.5 million clones, approximately 94% observed once, and the top ten hold about 1.1%. The material sequenced was naive CD8+ T cells sorted from blood. Receptor source: a man aged 18 to 30 in good health.

The V call is TRBV27, the J call TRBJ1-1; a weak D match, TRBD1 (5 bases). This CDR3 is built from 14 residues. V lost 2 bases to trimming and J lost 4 bases, with 11 bases between them. Germline assignment: CDR1 MNHEY and CDR2 SMNVEV (reference sequence). CDR3 DNA: TGTGCCAGCAGTTTAGAAGGGGTCCCCACTGAAGCTTTCTTT. It is translated as CASSLEGVPTEAFF.

The chain couples TRBV7-9 to TRBJ1-1, with D unresolved. This CDR3 spans 13 amino acids. Trimming left V 11 bases short and J 2 bases short, with 15 bases between. Germline CDR1 reads SEHNR; CDR2 reads FQNEAQ (reference sequence). The CDR3 here is CALWGSSNTEAFF. The DNA for the CDR3 is TGTGCCCTCTGGGGTTCTTCAAACACTGAAGCTTTCTTT.

Notes on this clone: Other nucleotide sequences from this sample produce the same CDR3. The rearrangement links TRBV27 to TRBJ2-7; D could derive from TRBD1 or TRBD2 (5 bases each). The CDR3 length is 12 residues. CDR1 is MNHEY, CDR2 SMNVEV, per germline (reference sequence). Trimming stripped 5 bases from V and 2 bases from J, with 7 bases between. CDR3 region: CASSGGPYEQYF. CDR3 DNA: TGTGCCAGCAGTGGGGGACCCTACGAGCAGTACTTC.

The V and J genes are TRBV6-6 and TRBJ2-7; 7 nucleotides match TRBD2. With 3 bases clipped from V and 5 bases from J, the junction kept 7 bases outside the gene matches. The CDR3 loop spans 14 amino acids. CDR1 and CDR2 from the germline V gene are MNHNY and SVGAGI (reference sequence). The DNA for the CDR3 is TGTGCCAGCAGTTATCCCCATGGGGGGGACGAGCAGTACTTC. Its protein product is CASSYPHGGDEQYF.

This clone has a single count. The chain links TRBV5-4 to TRBJ2-5; 13 nucleotides agree with TRBD2. Trimming at V came to 1 base and at J to 4 bases, leaving 1 base not matched to a gene. Germline values: CDR1 SGHNT, CDR2 YYREEE (reference sequence). The length of the CDR3 is 15 residues. This chain's CDR3 is CASSLWTSGGETQYF. The CDR3 DNA sequence: TGTGCCAGCAGCTTGTGGACTAGCGGGGGAGAGACCCAGTACTTC.

The chain carries TRBV10-2 and TRBJ2-5, with TRBD2 matching over 8 bases. V was clipped by 3 bases and J by 3 bases; unmatched bases: 6. Germline loops: CDR1 WSHSY, CDR2 SAAADI. The CDR3 length is 15 residues. CDR3 residues: CASSDSIAGKETQYF. CDR3 in DNA: TGCGCCAGCAGTGATTCTATAGCGGGGAAAGAGACCCAGTACTTC.

The chain recombines TRBV13 with TRBJ1-4, with a tentative D call TRBD1 (6 bases). Germline lookup yields CDR1 PRHDT and CDR2 FYEKMQ (reference sequence). The CDR3 covers 13 residues. Trimming removed 6 bases at V and 6 bases at J, with 11 bases between. CDR3 protein: CASRKGGDEKLFF. The CDR3 DNA is TGTGCCAGCAGAAAAGGGGGGGATGAAAAACTGTTTTTT.

This chain links TRBV13 with TRBJ1-3; D unclear. V lost 4 bases and J lost 8, with 15 bases in between. Germline V gene lookup returns CDR1 PRHDT and CDR2 FYEKMQ (reference sequence). The CDR3 is 14 amino acids. CDR3 loop: CASSSHGQEYTIYF. CDR3 sequence (DNA): TGTGCCAGCAGCTCCCACGGGCAGGAATACACCATATATTTT.

This rearrangement joins TRBV11-2 to TRBJ2-7; no firm D call. The length of the CDR3 is 11 residues. Germline V gives CDR1 SGHAT, CDR2 FQNNGV. The ends were cut back, 10 bases at V and 5 bases at J, with 12 bases in the middle. As DNA, the CDR3 is TGTGCCACCACCCATGGGGACGAGCAGTACTTC. This encodes CATTHGDEQYF.

The V call is TRBV13, the J call TRBJ2-3; a weak D match, TRBD2 (6 bases). The CDR3 covers 13 residues. CDR1 PRHDT and CDR2 FYEKMQ come from the germline V gene (reference sequence). V shed 2 bases and J shed 5 bases, with 8 bases lying between them. DNA for the CDR3: TGTGCCAGCAGCTTATCGGGGGAAGATACGCAGTATTTT. Translating gives CASSLSGEDTQYF.

V is TRBV7-9 and J is TRBJ2-3, with a weak D call TRBD1 (6 bases). Trimming pared 5 bases from V and 5 bases from J, leaving 23 bases between. The CDR3 is made up of 17 amino acids. The germline V gene encodes CDR1 SEHNR and CDR2 FQNEAQ (reference sequence). DNA of the CDR3: TGTGCCAGCAGCCCATCGGGGACACGCCTCATGGGAGATACGCAGTATTTT. It translates to CASSPSGTRLMGDTQYF.

The chain is built from TRBV5-1 and TRBJ2-4; maybe TRBD1 (6 bases). The CDR3 runs to 14 residues. Trimming shortened V by 4 bases and J by 7 bases, and 15 bases separated the two germline ends. CDR1 and CDR2 (germline): SGHRS, YFSETQ. CDR3 in amino acids: CASSPSSGVNIQYF. The DNA for the CDR3 is TGCGCCAGCAGCCCTTCTTCAGGGGTCAACATTCAGTACTTC. The full variable domain, its missing parts supplied by reference TRBV5-1 and TRBJ2-4, is KAGVTQTPRYLIKTRGQQVTLSCSPISGHRSVSWYQQTPGQGLQFLFEYFSETQRNKGNFPGRFSGRQFSNSRSEMNVSTLELGDSALYLCASSPSSGVNIQYFGAGTRLSVL.

The chain has TRBV12-5 and TRBJ2-7; TRBD1 matches 9 bases. With 5 bases clipped from V and 4 bases from J, the junction kept 21 bases outside the gene matches. Per germline, CDR1 LGHNT and CDR2 FRNRAP. The CDR3 loop spans 19 amino acids. The CDR3: CASGPWYGGTGQGYYEQYF. CDR3 coding DNA: TGTGCTAGTGGTCCTTGGTATGGGGGTACGGGACAGGGATATTACGAGCAGTACTTC.

The chain is built from TRBV21-1 and TRBJ1-5. TRBV21-1 represents a pseudogene. The CDR3 runs to 13 residues. For the CDR3, the DNA is TGTGCCAGCAGCAGGGAATATTTTCAGCCCCAGCATTTT. This encodes CASSREYFQPQHF.

The chain carries TRBV21-1 and TRBJ2-1; whether TRBD2, the table's D call, matches the DNA was not checked. TRBV21-1 is labeled a pseudogene. This CDR3 contains 13 residues. Here the CDR3 reads CASSKEAYNEQFF. The CDR3, as DNA: TGTGCCAGCAGCAAGGAGGCCTACAATGAGCAGTTCTTC.

The chain employs TRBV5-1 and TRBJ2-7; TRBD1 matches 9 bases. J lost 3 bases, V lost 7 bases, and 5 bases had no gene match. The CDR3 has 13 residues. Germline CDR1 SGHRS, CDR2 YFSETQ. As DNA, the CDR3 is TGCGCCAGCGGACCGGGACAGGGCTACGAGCAGTACTTC. This encodes CASGPGQGYEQYF. Full variable domain (rest looked up from reference TRBV5-1 and TRBJ2-7): KAGVTQTPRYLIKTRGQQVTLSCSPISGHRSVSWYQQTPGQGLQFLFEYFSETQRNKGNFPGRFSGRQFSNSRSEMNVSTLELGDSALYLCASGPGQGYEQYFGPGTRLTVT.

This chain uses TRBV7-9 with TRBJ2-7, with D perhaps matching TRBD1 (6 bases). In germline, CDR1 is SEHNR, CDR2 FQNEAQ (reference sequence). V dropped 4 bases and J dropped 0 bases, with 19 bases sitting between them. The CDR3 length is 17 residues. The CDR3 spells CASSSGVWDRSSYEQYF. Written as DNA, the CDR3 is TGTGCCAGCAGCTCAGGGGTTTGGGACCGCAGCTCCTACGAGCAGTACTTC.

The rearrangement joins TRBV4-1 to TRBJ1-2; D ambiguous. CDR3 length: 15 residues. The germline gives CDR1 MGHRA, CDR2 YSYEKL. Deletions cut 4 bases from V and 4 bases from J, with 16 bases between. Written as DNA, the CDR3 is TGCGCCAGCAGCCCCACTGGTGGAGGGCCCTATGGCTACACCTTC. Protein sequence: CASSPTGGGPYGYTF.

The chain recombines TRBV6-1 with TRBJ2-7; either TRBD1 or TRBD2 may supply D (5 bases each). V lost 8 bases to trimming and J lost 3 bases, with 17 bases between them. Germline CDR1 MNHNS, CDR2 SASEGT. The CDR3 spans 14 residues. The CDR3 nucleotides read TGTGCCAGCTTCCCCCGGGACGGCGGCTACGAGCAGTACTTC. Its translation is CASFPRDGGYEQYF.

This chain uses TRBV6-5 with TRBJ1-5; D gene ambiguous. The germline CDR1 and CDR2 sequences are MNHEY and SVGAGI. V was trimmed by 10 bases and J by 5 bases, leaving 12 bases between them. There are 12 residues in the CDR3. CDR3 DNA sequence: TGTGCCACCCAGACGTTAGATCAGCCCCAGCATTTT. Protein product: CATQTLDQPQHF.

This chain uses TRBV5-4 with TRBJ2-7; TRBD2 matches at 9 bases. The V and J ends lost 2 bases and 5 bases, in that order; junction bases with no gene match: 5. Per germline, CDR1 SGHNT and CDR2 YYREEE (reference sequence). The CDR3 consists of 14 residues. The chain's CDR3 is CASSFWTSVDEQYF. Here the CDR3 DNA reads TGTGCCAGCAGCTTCTGGACTAGCGTCGACGAGCAGTACTTC. Drawing the rest from reference TRBV5-4 and TRBJ2-7, the complete variable domain is ETGVTQSPTHLIKTRGQQVTLRCSSQSGHNTVSWYQQALGQGPQFIFQYYREEENGRGNFPPRFSGLQFPNYSSELNVNALELDDSALYLCASSFWTSVDEQYFGPGTRLTVT.